This TCR beta chain was recorded in a study of T cell changes during pregnancy in multiple sclerosis (dated by TCRdb to between 2019 and 2020). Concerning the study at large: In women with multiple sclerosis, the researchers looked at how the T cell repertoire shifted as pregnancy progressed.

Taken from cysteine to phenylalanine, the CDR3 has 15 residues. Left in the record is the CDR3 DNA by itself, 45 bases read in frame from the first base. V is pruned by 1 base and J by 5 bases, leaving 5 bases of the junction without a gene match. The germline V gene provides CDR1 SGDLS and CDR2 YYNGEE. This clone occurred once. Its antigen target is currently unknown. No base-level quality is on record; no much larger clone is a single base apart. The library was prepared using the immunoSEQ multiplex PCR assay. Here the immuneACCESS table is served through TCRdb, limited to in-frame sequences with V and J called. Missing clones are a known gap in these copies; in checked studies unresolved V genes cover under half, and the rest lacks a known reason. In all, the sample holds approximately 30,000 clones, and approximately 88% of those were seen once. Roughly 7.4% of the sample is in the top ten clones.

This sequence uses TRBV9 and TRBJ2-1, with 8 bases in between that match TRBD2. The sequence derives from a female donor with multiple sclerosis, enrolled in a pregnancy study. The source material was CD8+ T cells from peripheral blood mononuclear cells, sampled before pregnancy. The DNA sequence is TGTGCCAGCAGCGTAAGCGGGGGCATCAACAATGAGCAGTTCTTC. Its protein product is CASSVSGGINNEQFF.